This T cell receptor beta chain was identified in a study of blood T cell repertoires in COVID-19. Looking at the study overall: Donors in the United States, Italy and Spain gave samples during acute or convalescent COVID-19.

Germline lookup yields CDR1 SGHAT and CDR2 FQNNGV. This CDR3 region has 13 residues. The ends were cut back, 0 bases at V and 13 bases at J, with 15 bases in the middle. How the authors handled the data: Reference gene primers were amplified, and this amplification served to estimate nucleated cell counts. The data were produced by immunoSEQ multiplex PCR, yet TCRdb's version contains in-frame clones alone and is incomplete. Clonal size and the V and J genes are those of that table, whereas D and trimming came from the DNA. The sample gives approximately 390,000 clones, 85% to 90% of which show up once; about 9.4% is in the top ten.

The clonotype originates from a woman aged 50 to 60 who had recovered from COVID-19. The J gene is TRBJ1-2, the V gene TRBV11-2; perhaps TRBD1 as D (6 bases). The sequencing sample was made of PBMCs or T cells enriched from blood (not recorded which). In DNA form, the CDR3 reads TGTGCCAGCAGCTTAGATCGGACAGCCCCTGGCACCTTC. Translated, it gives CASSLDRTAPGTF.